A single sample is the source of the 8 T cell receptor beta chains below, sequenced in a study of shared clonotypes between healthy human individuals (dated by TCRdb to 2020 to 2021). Receptor amplification or capture employed the immunoSEQ multiplex PCR assay. The immuneACCESS repertoire file appears here via TCRdb, limited to in-frame rearrangements. These files lack a portion of the clones; in checked studies, under half of the deficit traces to unresolved V genes, and the cause of the others is not known. The sample profile shows around 700,000 clones; around 72% of them were found once. The ten largest clones take up under 2% of the sample. Sample: memory CD4+ T cells sorted from blood. The cell subset or site label, as the study defines it: CD45RA-negative fraction. These receptors came from a woman younger than 45 in good health.

This clone was found a few times. Other DNA sequences in this sample translate to the same CDR3. The rearrangement joins TRBV11-2 to TRBJ1-3; TRBD1 matches 8 bases. The J segment lost 2 bases and the V segment lost 3 bases, leaving 0 bases of the junction unmatched. Germline CDR1 SGHAT, CDR2 FQNNGV. This CDR3 has 14 amino acids. In nucleotides, the CDR3 is TGTGCCAGCAGCTTGGACAGGGCTGGAAACACCATATATTTT. Encoded protein: CASSLDRAGNTIYF. The entire variable domain, with the rest obtained from reference TRBV11-2 and TRBJ1-3, is as follows: EAGVAQSPRYKIIEKRQSVAFWCNPISGHATLYWYQQILGQGPKLLIQFQNNGVVDDSQLPKDRFSAERLKGVDSTLKIQPAKLEDSAVYLCASSLDRAGNTIYFGEGSWLTVV.

V usage is TRBV6-6 and J usage is TRBJ1-5; a weak D match, TRBD1 (5 bases). Germline CDR1 reads MNHNY; CDR2 reads SVGAGI (reference sequence). V was clipped by 10 bases and J by 0 bases, with 16 bases between them. The CDR3 totals 15 residues. CDR3 coding DNA: TGTGCCACCCTAAGGGGCAGAAATAGCAATCAGCCCCAGCATTTT. This translates into CATLRGRNSNQPQHF.

CDR3 sequence (DNA): TGTGCCAGCAGCCAAAGTTGGCCAGGGATCGTCCAAGAGACCCAGTACTTC. Amino acid sequence: CASSQSWPGIVQETQYF. The rearrangement joins TRBV7-9 to TRBJ2-5; a weak D match, TRBD1 (5 bases). Germline-derived CDR1 and CDR2 are SEHNR and FQNEAQ (reference sequence). The CDR3 spans 17 residues. V gave up 5 bases and J gave up 1 base, with 20 bases separating them.

This chain links TRBV30 with TRBJ2-3; D is ambiguous. In germline, CDR1 is GTSNPN, CDR2 SVGIG (reference sequence). This CDR3 contains 13 residues. V was pared by 0 bases and J by 4 bases, with 8 bases between. The CDR3 coding sequence is TGTGCCTGGAGTGTAAGGCTGGCAGATACGCAGTATTTT. It specifies CAWSVRLADTQYF.

The V and J genes are TRBV28 and TRBJ1-5; maybe TRBD1 (6 bases). There are 16 residues in the CDR3. Trimming took off 5 bases at V and 7 bases at J, with 21 bases between the two ends. CDR1 MDHEN and CDR2 SYDVKM come from the germline V gene. The CDR3 spells CASSPDSGGLGQPQHF. The CDR3 bases are TGTGCCAGCAGTCCGGACAGCGGGGGCCTTGGCCAGCCCCAGCATTTT.

The V and J genes are TRBV19 and TRBJ1-5, with TRBD1 as a possible D gene (6 bases). CDR1 and CDR2 (germline): LNHDA, SQIVND (reference sequence). This CDR3 comprises 15 residues. V gave up 0 bases and J gave up 7 bases, with 13 bases separating them. CDR3 coding DNA: TGTGCCAGTAGTATAGAACAAACAGGGTACCAGCCCCAGCATTTT. Translation: CASSIEQTGYQPQHF. The full variable domain, its missing parts supplied by reference TRBV19 and TRBJ1-5, is DGGITQSPKYLFRKEGQNVTLSCEQNLNHDAMYWYRQDPGQGLRLIYYSQIVNDFQKGDIAEGYSVSREKKESFPLTVTSAQKNPTAFYLCASSIEQTGYQPQHFGDGTRLSIL.

In this sample, this clone turned up a few times. The V and J genes are TRBV5-8 and TRBJ2-2, with 9 bases matching TRBD2. The CDR3 contains 18 residues. Germline-derived CDR1 and CDR2 are SGHTS and YDEGEE. Unmatched junction bases numbered 10, after V lost 0 bases and J lost 4 bases. CDR3 sequence: CASSLALSLAGITGELFF. CDR3 bases: TGTGCCAGCAGCTTGGCCTTATCCCTAGCGGGGATCACCGGGGAGCTGTTTTTT.

As for this clone: This may stem from a read error, because a much larger clone lies one nucleotide away. Other DNA sequences within the sample encode an identical CDR3. The V gene is TRBV2, the J gene TRBJ1-5; the D is unclear. The CDR3 sequence is 13 residues long. Deletions cut 6 bases from V and 0 bases from J, with 6 bases between. The germline V gene encodes CDR1 SNHLY and CDR2 FYNNEI. The CDR3 region is CASRGNSNQPQHF. The CDR3 nucleotides read TGTGCCAGCAGAGGGAATAGCAATCAGCCCCAGCATTTT. Full variable domain (missing parts from reference TRBV2 and TRBJ1-5): EPEVTQTPSHQVTQMGQEVILRCVPISNHLYFYWYRQILGQKVEFLVSFYNNEISEKSEIFDDQFSVERPDGSNFTLKIRSTKLEDSAMYFCASRGNSNQPQHFGDGTRLSIL.